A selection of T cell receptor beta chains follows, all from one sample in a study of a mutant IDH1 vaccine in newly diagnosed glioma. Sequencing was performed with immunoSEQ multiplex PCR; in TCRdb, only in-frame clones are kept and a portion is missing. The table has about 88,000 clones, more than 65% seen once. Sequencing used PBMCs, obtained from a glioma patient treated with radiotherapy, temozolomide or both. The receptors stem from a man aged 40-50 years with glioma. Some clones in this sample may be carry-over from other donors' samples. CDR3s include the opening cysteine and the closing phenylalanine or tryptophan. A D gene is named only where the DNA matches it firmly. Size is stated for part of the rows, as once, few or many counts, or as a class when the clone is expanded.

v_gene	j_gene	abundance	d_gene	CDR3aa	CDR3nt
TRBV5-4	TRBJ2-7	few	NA	CATSPRSYEQYF	TGTGCCACCAGCCCACGGTCCTACGAGCAGTACTTC
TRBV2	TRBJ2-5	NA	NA	CATALYRDKQETQYF	TGTGCCACCGCCCTGTACCGGGACAAACAAGAGACCCAGTACTTC
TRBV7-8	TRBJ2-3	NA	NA	CASSLGGVLTQYF	TGTGCCAGCAGCTTAGGTGGTGTGCTTACGCAGTATTTT
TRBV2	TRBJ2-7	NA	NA	CASRSPRGRLGEQYF	TGTGCCAGCAGGAGCCCCAGGGGCCGTCTCGGCGAGCAGTACTTC
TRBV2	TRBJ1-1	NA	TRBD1	CASSDLQGWAEAFF	TGTGCCAGCAGTGATCTACAGGGGTGGGCTGAAGCTTTCTTT
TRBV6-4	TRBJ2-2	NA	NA	CASSAEPSDTGELFF	TGTGCCAGCAGTGCAGAGCCCTCGGACACCGGGGAGCTGTTTTTT
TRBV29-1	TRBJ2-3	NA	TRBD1	CSVEDSRGWWQYF	TGCAGCGTTGAAGATAGCAGGGGGTGGTGGCAGTATTTT
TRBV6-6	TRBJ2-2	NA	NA	CASSNVGTGELFF	TGTGCCAGCAGTAACGTCGGCACCGGGGAGCTGTTTTTT
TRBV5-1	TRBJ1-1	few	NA	CASSSDSANTEAFF	TGCGCCAGCAGCTCTGACAGTGCGAACACTGAAGCTTTCTTT
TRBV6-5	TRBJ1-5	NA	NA	CASSSGGWKGNQPQHF	TGTGCCAGCAGTTCCGGGGGCTGGAAGGGCAATCAGCCCCAGCATTTT
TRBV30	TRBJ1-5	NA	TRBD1	CAWSADRVRNQPQHF	TGTGCCTGGAGCGCGGACAGGGTGCGCAATCAGCCCCAGCATTTT
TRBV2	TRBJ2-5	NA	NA	CASSVEAGETQYF	TGTGCCAGCAGCGTTGAGGCGGGAGAGACCCAGTACTTC
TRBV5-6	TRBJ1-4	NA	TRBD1	CASSLGRRTGGGGSEKLFF	TGTGCCAGCAGCTTGGGACGCCGGACAGGGGGCGGAGGAAGTGAAAAACTGTTTTTT
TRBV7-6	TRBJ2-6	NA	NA	CASSLARGKGVLTF	TGTGCCAGCAGCTTAGCAAGAGGGAAAGGCGTCCTGACTTTC
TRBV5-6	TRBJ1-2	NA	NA	CASSRGTNYGYTF	TGTGCCAGCAGCCGAGGGACAAACTATGGCTACACCTTC
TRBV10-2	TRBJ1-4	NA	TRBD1	CASSETDRFGLFF	TGCGCCAGCAGTGAGACGGACAGGTTTGGGCTGTTTTTT
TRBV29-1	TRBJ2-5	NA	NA	CSAVLGETQYF	TGCAGCGCCGTCCTGGGGGAGACCCAGTACTTC
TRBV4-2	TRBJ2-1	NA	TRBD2	CASSQALAGGTSSYNEQFF	TGTGCCAGCAGCCAGGCACTAGCGGGGGGAACTAGCTCCTACAATGAGCAGTTCTTC
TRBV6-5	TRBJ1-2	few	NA	CASSPQGPTNYGYTF	TGTGCCAGCAGCCCACAGGGTCCTACTAACTATGGCTACACCTTC
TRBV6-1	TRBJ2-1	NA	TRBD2	CACVAGTSYNEQFF	TGTGCTTGCGTAGCGGGGACATCCTACAATGAGCAGTTCTTC
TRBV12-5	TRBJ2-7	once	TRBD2	CASGLVGRGEQYF	TGTGCTAGTGGTTTGGTGGGGAGGGGCGAGCAGTACTTC
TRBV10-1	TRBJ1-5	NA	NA	CASSESLNARRHF	TGCGCCAGCAGTGAGTCGTTGAACGCCCGCCGGCATTTT
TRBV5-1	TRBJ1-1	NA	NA	CASSLTGNTEAFF	TGCGCCAGCAGCTTGACAGGGAACACTGAAGCTTTCTTT
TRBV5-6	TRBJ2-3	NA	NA	CASSGVERDLTDTQYF	TGTGCCAGCAGCGGGGTGGAACGCGACCTCACAGATACGCAGTATTTT
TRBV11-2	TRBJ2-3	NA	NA	CASSFRLSTDTQYF	TGTGCCAGCAGCTTTCGCCTTAGCACAGATACGCAGTATTTT
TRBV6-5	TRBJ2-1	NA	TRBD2	CATRLAGEVQFF	TGTGCCACCCGACTAGCGGGGGAAGTGCAGTTCTTC